The entry below describes one TCR beta chain. The clone's antigen remains unknown. No quality values exist for individual bases; no much larger clone is one base distant. Receptors were amplified or captured by the immunoSEQ multiplex PCR assay. In TCRdb, the immuneACCESS table is reduced to in-frame sequences with V and J assigned. These tables do not hold every clone; where another copy was compared, an unresolved V gene accounts for under half, and the others remain unexplained. For this sample the table gives tens of thousands of clones, of which 60% to 80% were detected only once. In total, the top ten clones hold about 5.1% of the sample. Donors were patients with melanoma. This record belongs to a study of CD4+ T cells in melanoma (dated by TCRdb to between 2021 and 2022). About the study as a whole: Neoantigen-specific CD4+ T cells in human melanoma were investigated in the study.

In the germline V gene, CDR1 corresponds to ENHRY and CDR2 to SYGVKD. The CDR3 numbers 13 residues from cysteine through phenylalanine. The sequence is cut down to CDR3 DNA, 39 bases in frame from base 1. The V end loses 6 bases and the J end loses 0 bases, and a stretch of 8 bases separates them. Results the study describes overall, beyond this receptor: Neoantigen-specific CD4+ T cells in melanoma were reported to have a range of differentiation states. Neoantigen-specific CD4+ T cells were reported to be correlated with the function of CD8+ T cells, macrophages and B cells.

The receptor was derived from a human donor with melanoma. The receptor chain draws on TRBV10-3 and TRBJ1-1; TRBD1 is a possible D gene, resting on 6 matching bases. The specimen sequenced was tumor tissue. The CDR3 here reads CAIRDSMNTEAFF. The DNA sequence follows: TGTGCCATCAGGGACAGCATGAACACTGAAGCTTTCTTT.